The clone carrying this TCR beta chain was picked up one time. What it binds is unknown. How the authors handled the data: CDR3 was compared across clinicopathological groups, and the resulting differences were used to build a distant-metastasis classifier for papillary thyroid cancer. TCRdb re-called clones from the PCR reads using MiXCR. These V and J calls originate from TCRdb's pipeline instead of the authors' own analysis. This sample has about 33,000 clones, with 18% found just once. The data originate from a study of metastatic and nonmetastatic thyroid tumors. Across the whole study: Thyroid patients, malignant and benign, had repertoires compared across blood and tumor or nodule tissue.

General study results and limits: Across blood and tumor, TCR beta diversity in malignant thyroid tumors was reportedly significantly higher than in benign nodules.

Germline loops: CDR1 SGHDT, CDR2 YYEEEE. The germline V and J ends were trimmed by 4 bases and 5 bases, with 10 bases remaining between them. CDR3 length: 13 amino acids. Thyroid surgery had not been preceded by any treatment in any patient. The chain links TRBV5-6 to TRBJ2-1; tentatively, D is TRBD2 (5 bases). The sample comprised blood. This clonotype originated in a male donor with papillary thyroid cancer or a benign thyroid nodule (not recorded which). Some clones in this sample may be carry-over from other donors' samples. CDR3: CASSAVLDNEQFF. DNA for the CDR3: TGTGCCAGCAGCGCGGTACTAGACAATGAGCAGTTCTTC.